Here is one T cell receptor beta chain with its context. The data originate from a study of blood T cell repertoires in COVID-19. Produced via immunoSEQ multiplex PCR; TCRdb's table is partial and in-frame only. The sample consists of approximately 200,000 clones, 87% of them appearing once. V was shortened by 0 bases and J by 7 bases, with 19 bases between the two germline ends. The CDR3 extends over 16 amino acids. CDR1 SEHNR and CDR2 FQNEAQ come from the germline V gene (reference sequence). The age range of participants was 18 to 89 years, with residence in about two dozen US areas. Participant reports of clinical history set cohort assignment.

This receptor was identified in a woman aged 25-40 years who had recovered from COVID-19. This rearrangement joins TRBV7-9 to TRBJ2-7; a possible D gene is TRBD2 (6 bases). Sequencing was carried out using PBMCs or T cells enriched from blood (not recorded which). The CDR3, as DNA: TGTGCCAGCAGCTTAGCGCCGGGGGAGCAGGGTGGGGAGCAGTACTTC. Its protein product is CASSLAPGEQGGEQYF.